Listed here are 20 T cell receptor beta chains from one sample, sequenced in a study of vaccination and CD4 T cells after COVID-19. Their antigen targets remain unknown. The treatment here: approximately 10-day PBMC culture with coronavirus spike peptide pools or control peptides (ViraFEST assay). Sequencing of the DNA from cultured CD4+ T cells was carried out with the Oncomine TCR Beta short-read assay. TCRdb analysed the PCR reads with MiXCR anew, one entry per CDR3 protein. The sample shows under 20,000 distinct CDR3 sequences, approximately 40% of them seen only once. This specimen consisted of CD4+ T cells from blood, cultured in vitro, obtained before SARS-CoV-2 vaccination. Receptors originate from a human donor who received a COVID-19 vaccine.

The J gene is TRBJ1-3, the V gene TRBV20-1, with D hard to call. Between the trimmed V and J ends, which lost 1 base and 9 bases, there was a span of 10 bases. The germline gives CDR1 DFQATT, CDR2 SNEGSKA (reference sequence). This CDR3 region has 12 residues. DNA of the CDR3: TGCAGTGCTAGAGGAGCAGGCGGCACCATATATTTT. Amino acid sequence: CSARGAGGTIYF.

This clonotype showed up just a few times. The DNA of the CDR3 is TGCAGTGCTACGCCCAGGAAGTGGGGAGCAGATACGCAGTATTTT. The encoded protein is CSATPRKWGADTQYF. The chain couples TRBV20-1 to TRBJ2-3; tentatively, D is TRBD2 (5 bases). The germline CDR1 and CDR2 sequences are DFQATT and SNEGSKA (reference sequence). The CDR3 is 15 residues long. V shed 4 bases and J shed 4 bases, with 18 bases lying between them.

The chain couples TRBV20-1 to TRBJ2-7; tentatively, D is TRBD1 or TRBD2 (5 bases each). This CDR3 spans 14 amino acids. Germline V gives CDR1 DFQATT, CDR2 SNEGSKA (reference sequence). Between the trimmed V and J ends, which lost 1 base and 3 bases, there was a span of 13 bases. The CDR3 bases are TGCAGTGCTAGAGTTAGAGGGGTCAACTACGAGCAGTACTTC. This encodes CSARVRGVNYEQYF.

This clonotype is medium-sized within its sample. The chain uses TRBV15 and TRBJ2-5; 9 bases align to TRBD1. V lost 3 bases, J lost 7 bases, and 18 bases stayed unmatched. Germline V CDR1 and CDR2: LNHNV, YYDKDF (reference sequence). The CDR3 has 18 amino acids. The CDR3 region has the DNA TGTGCCACCAGCAGGCCGACAACAGGGGGCGGCTCGGGAGTGACCCAGTACTTC. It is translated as CATSRPTTGGGSGVTQYF.

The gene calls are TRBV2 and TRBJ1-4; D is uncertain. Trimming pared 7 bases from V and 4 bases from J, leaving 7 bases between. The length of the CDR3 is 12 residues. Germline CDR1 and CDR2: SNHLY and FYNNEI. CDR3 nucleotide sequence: TGTGCCAGCATGGGCCTTAATGAAAAACTGTTTTTT. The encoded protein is CASMGLNEKLFF. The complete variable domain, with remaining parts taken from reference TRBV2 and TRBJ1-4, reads EPEVTQTPSHQVTQMGQEVILRCVPISNHLYFYWYRQILGQKVEFLVSFYNNEISEKSEIFDDQFSVERPDGSNFTLKIRSTKLEDSAMYFCASMGLNEKLFFGSGTQLSVL.

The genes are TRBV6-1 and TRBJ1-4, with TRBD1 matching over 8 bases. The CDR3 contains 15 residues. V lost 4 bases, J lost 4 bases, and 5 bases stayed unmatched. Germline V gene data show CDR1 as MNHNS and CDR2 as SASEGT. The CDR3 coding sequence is TGTGCCAGCAGTGCCACGACAGGGGTTAATGAAAAACTGTTTTTT. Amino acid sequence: CASSATTGVNEKLFF.

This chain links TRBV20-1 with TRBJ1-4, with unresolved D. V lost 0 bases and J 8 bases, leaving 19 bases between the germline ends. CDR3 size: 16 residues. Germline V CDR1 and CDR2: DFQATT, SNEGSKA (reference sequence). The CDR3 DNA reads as TGCAGTGCTAGAGACCTTCGGACCCCGAAGTTGGAAAAACTGTTTTTT. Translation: CSARDLRTPKLEKLFF.

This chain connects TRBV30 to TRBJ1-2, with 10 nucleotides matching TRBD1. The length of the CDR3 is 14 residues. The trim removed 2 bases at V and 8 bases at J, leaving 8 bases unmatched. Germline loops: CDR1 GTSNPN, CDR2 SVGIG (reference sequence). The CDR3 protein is CAWSRDRGREGYTF. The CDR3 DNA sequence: TGTGCCTGGAGTAGGGACAGGGGAAGGGAGGGCTACACCTTC.

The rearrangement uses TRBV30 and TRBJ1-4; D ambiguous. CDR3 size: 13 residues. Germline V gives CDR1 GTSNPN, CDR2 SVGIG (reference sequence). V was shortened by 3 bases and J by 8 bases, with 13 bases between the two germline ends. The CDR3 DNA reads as TGTGCCTGGAGAAGTAGGGAACACGAAAAACTGTTTTTT. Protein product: CAWRSREHEKLFF.

The CDR3 nucleotides read TGTGCCAGCAGCCTTAGCGGGGGGGCCTCCAATGAGCAGTTCTTC. It specifies CASSLSGGASNEQFF. The chain uses TRBV7-3 and TRBJ2-1; 11 bases are a match to TRBD2. J gave up 6 bases and V 5 bases, and 6 bases lay outside the gene matches. Per the germline V gene, CDR1 is SGHTA and CDR2 is FQGTGA. The CDR3 runs to 15 residues. Filled out from reference TRBV7-3 and TRBJ2-1, the complete variable domain reads GAGVSQTPSNKVTEKGKYVELRCDPISGHTALYWYRQSLGQGPEFLIYFQGTGAADDSGLPNDRFFAVRPEGSVSTLKIQRTERGDSAVYLCASSLSGGASNEQFFGPGTRLTVL.

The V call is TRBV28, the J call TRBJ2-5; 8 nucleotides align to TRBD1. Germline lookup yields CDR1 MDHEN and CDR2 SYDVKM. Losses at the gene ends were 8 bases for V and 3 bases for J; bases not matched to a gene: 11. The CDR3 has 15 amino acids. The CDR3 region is CASGGRQGKKETQYF. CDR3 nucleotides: TGTGCCAGCGGGGGTCGACAGGGGAAAAAAGAGACCCAGTACTTC. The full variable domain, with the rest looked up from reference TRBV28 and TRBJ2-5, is DVKVTQSSRYLVKRTGEKVFLECVQDMDHENMFWYRQDPGLGLRLIYFSYDVKMKEKGDIPEGYSVSREKKERFSLILESASTNQTSMYLCASGGRQGKKETQYFGPGTRLLVL.

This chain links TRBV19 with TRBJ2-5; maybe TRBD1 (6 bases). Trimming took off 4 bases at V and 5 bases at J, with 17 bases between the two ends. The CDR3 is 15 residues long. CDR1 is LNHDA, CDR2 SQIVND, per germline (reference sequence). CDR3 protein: CASSTGRGRYETQYF. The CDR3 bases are TGTGCCAGTAGTACTGGCAGGGGTCGGTACGAGACCCAGTACTTC.

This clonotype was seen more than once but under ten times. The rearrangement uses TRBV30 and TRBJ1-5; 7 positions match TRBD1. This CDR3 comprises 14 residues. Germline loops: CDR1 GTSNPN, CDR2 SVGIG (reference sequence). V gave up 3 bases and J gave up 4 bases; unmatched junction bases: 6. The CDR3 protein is CAWSETTGNQPQHF. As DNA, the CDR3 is TGTGCCTGGAGCGAAACGACAGGGAATCAGCCCCAGCATTTT.

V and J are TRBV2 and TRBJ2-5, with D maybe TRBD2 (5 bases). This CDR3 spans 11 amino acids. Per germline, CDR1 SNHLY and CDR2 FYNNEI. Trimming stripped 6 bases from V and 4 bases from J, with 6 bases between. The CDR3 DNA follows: TGTGCCAGCAGCGGGGTAGAGACCCAGTACTTC. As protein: CASSGVETQYF. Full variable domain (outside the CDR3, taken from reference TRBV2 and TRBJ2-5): EPEVTQTPSHQVTQMGQEVILRCVPISNHLYFYWYRQILGQKVEFLVSFYNNEISEKSEIFDDQFSVERPDGSNFTLKIRSTKLEDSAMYFCASSGVETQYFGPGTRLLVL.

DNA of the CDR3: TGTGCCAGCAGTCTAGGGATGACCTACGAGCAGTACTTC. Translation: CASSLGMTYEQYF. The chain links TRBV11-3 to TRBJ2-7; D gene unclear. The CDR3 length is 13 residues. Per germline, CDR1 SGHNT and CDR2 YENEEA. V was clipped by 6 bases and J by 2 bases, with 11 bases between them.

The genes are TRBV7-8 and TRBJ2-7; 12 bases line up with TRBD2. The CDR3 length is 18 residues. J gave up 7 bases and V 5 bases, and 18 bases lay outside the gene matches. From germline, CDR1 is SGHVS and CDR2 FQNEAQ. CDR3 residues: CASSRGTSGSLSLGEQYF. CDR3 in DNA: TGTGCCAGCAGCCGTGGGACTAGCGGGTCCCTCAGCTTGGGGGAGCAGTACTTC.

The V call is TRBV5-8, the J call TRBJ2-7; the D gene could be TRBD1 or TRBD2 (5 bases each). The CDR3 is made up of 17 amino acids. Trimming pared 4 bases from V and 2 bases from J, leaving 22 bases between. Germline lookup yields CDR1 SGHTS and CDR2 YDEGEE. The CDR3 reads CASSLRVSGTEPYEQYF. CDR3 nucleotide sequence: TGTGCCAGCAGCCTGAGAGTATCCGGGACGGAACCCTACGAGCAGTACTTC.

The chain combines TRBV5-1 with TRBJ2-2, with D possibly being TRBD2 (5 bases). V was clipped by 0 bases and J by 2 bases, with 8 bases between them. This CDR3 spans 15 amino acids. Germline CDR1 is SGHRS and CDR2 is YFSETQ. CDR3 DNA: TGCGCCAGCAGCTTGGGGACTTCAAACACCGGGGAGCTGTTTTTT. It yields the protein CASSLGTSNTGELFF.

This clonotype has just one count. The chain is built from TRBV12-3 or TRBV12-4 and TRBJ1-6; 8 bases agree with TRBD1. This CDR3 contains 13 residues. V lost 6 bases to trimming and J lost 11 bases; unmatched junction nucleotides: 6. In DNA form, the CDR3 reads TGTGCCAGCAGCCGGGACAGGCTGGCACCCCTCCACTTT. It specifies CASSRDRLAPLHF.

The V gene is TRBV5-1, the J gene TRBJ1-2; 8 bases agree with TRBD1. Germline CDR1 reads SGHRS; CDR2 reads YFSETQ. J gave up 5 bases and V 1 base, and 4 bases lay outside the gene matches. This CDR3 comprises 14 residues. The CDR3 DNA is TGCGCCAGCAGCTTGAGCGGACAGGGATATGGCTACACCTTC. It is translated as CASSLSGQGYGYTF.